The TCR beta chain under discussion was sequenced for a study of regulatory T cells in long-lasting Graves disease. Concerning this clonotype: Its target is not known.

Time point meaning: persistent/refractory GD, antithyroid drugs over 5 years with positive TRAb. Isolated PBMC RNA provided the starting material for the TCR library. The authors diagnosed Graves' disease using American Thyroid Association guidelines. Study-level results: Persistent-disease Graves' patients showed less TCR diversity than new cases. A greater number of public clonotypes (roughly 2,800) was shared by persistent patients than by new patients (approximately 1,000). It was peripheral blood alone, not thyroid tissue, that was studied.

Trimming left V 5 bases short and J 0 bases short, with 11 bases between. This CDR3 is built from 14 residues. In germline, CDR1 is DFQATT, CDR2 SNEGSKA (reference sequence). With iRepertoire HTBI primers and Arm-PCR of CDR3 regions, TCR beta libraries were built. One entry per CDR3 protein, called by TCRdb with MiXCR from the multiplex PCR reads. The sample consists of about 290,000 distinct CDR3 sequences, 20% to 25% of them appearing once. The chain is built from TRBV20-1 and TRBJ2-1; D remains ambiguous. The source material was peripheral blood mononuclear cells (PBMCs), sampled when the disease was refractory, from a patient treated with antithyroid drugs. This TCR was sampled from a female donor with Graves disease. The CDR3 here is CSAVGWGSYNEQFF. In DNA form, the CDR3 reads TGCAGTGCTGTGGGGTGGGGCTCCTACAATGAGCAGTTCTTC.